This T cell receptor (beta chain) stems from a study of identifying expanded T cells in peripheral blood. The CDR3 covers 16 residues. The germline gives CDR1 MDHEN, CDR2 SYDVKM. V lost 7 bases and J lost 2; bases outside the gene matches: 10. Using immunoSEQ multiplex PCR, the repertoire was profiled, and TCRdb retains in-frame clones only, with some absent. The sample comprises 85,000 to 100,000 clones, about 91% of which are singletons, and 3% to 4% rests with the top ten. The V and J genes are TRBV28 and TRBJ2-3; TRBD1 matches at 9 bases. The receptor was isolated from a person aged 18 to 75 in good health. The sequencing sample was made of blood. This CDR3 reads CASNPPGQGPTDTQYF. The CDR3 DNA follows: TGTGCCAGCAATCCCCCGGGACAGGGCCCCACAGATACGCAGTATTTT.